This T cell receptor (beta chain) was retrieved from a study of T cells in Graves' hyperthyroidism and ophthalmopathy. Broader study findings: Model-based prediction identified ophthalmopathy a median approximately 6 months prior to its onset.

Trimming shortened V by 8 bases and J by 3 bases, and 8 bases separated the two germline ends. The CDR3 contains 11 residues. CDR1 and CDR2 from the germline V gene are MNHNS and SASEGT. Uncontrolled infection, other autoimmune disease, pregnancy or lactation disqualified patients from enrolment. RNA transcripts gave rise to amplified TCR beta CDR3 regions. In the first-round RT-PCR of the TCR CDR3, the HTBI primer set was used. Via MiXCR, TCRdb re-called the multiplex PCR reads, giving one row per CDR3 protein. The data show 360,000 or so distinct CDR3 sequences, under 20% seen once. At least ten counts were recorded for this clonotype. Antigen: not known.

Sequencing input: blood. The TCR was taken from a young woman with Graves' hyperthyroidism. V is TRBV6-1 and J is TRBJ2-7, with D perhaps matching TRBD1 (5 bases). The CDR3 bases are TGTGCCAGCTCACAGGTCTACGAGCAGTACTTC. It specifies CASSQVYEQYF.